This entry describes one T cell receptor (beta chain). This sample is drawn from a study of early T cells in non-severe SARS-CoV-2 infection. One entry per CDR3 protein, called by TCRdb with MiXCR from the 5' RACE reads. The sample comprises tens of thousands of distinct CDR3 sequences, under 11% of which are singletons, and roughly 4.8% rests with the top ten. CDR3 size: 11 residues. Trimming stripped 3 bases from V and 4 bases from J, with 6 bases between. CDR1 and CDR2 (germline): DFQATT, SNEGSKA (reference sequence). The chain joins TRBV20-1 to TRBJ1-2, with D unresolved. The sequenced sample was whole blood. The clonotype was recovered from an adult who was a healthcare worker with PCR-confirmed SARS-CoV-2 infection or an uninfected control (not recorded which). The CDR3 protein is CSASSAYGYTF. The CDR3 nucleotides read TGCAGTGCTAGTAGCGCCTATGGCTACACCTTC.